Following are 2 T cell receptor beta chains from one sample sequenced in a study of early T cells in non-severe SARS-CoV-2 infection. TCRdb called the 5' RACE reads again in MiXCR, with one record for every CDR3 protein. The sample includes more than 80,000 distinct CDR3 sequences, approximately 16% of them seen just once. Source material: whole blood. Receptors were obtained from an adult who was a healthcare worker with PCR-confirmed SARS-CoV-2 infection or an uninfected control (not recorded which).

This clonotype was found a few times. The J gene is TRBJ2-1, the V gene TRBV28; D not certain. This CDR3 contains 16 residues. Germline-derived CDR1 and CDR2 are MDHEN and SYDVKM. V was pared by 2 bases and J by 9 bases, with 20 bases between. The CDR3 is CASSLQPALSSSEQFF. CDR3 DNA sequence: TGTGCCAGCAGTTTACAACCGGCTCTCTCCTCTAGTGAGCAGTTCTTC.

At least ten counts were recorded for this clonotype. CDR3: CASSYNHGTEAFF. The CDR3 DNA reads as TGTGCCAGCAGTTATAATCATGGGACTGAAGCTTTCTTT. The chain has TRBV6-2 or TRBV6-3 and TRBJ1-1; D ambiguous. Germline V gives CDR1 MNHEY, CDR2 SVGEGT. V lost 3 bases and J 5 bases, leaving 10 bases between the germline ends. This CDR3 region has 13 residues.